What follows describes a single T cell receptor (beta chain). The antigen remains unidentified. The record originates from a study of cytomegalovirus exposure and HLA in healthy donors. Study-wide findings and caveats: With high specificity and sensitivity, the classifier reportedly diagnosed cytomegalovirus status. Later on, analysis showed that most CMV-associated TCR beta chains appeared to be HLA-restricted. Certain sequence variants were highly shared and formed a cluster, and this cluster was likely a sequencing artifact.

CDR1 is SSHAT, CDR2 FNYEAQ, per germline (reference sequence). This CDR3 is 19 amino acids long. J was trimmed by 3 bases and V by 5 bases; bases with no gene match: 18. The PCR contained 60 Vbeta and 13 Jbeta primers. Method: immunoSEQ multiplex PCR; TCRdb's copy keeps in-frame clones and lacks some. The sample yields 200,000 to 250,000 clones, of which the top ten take up over 0.75%. Source material: PBMCs. The TCR was taken from a woman aged 25 to 39 in good health and CMV-seropositive. V gene TRBV7-7 combines with J gene TRBJ2-5; 10 bases line up with TRBD2. This chain's CDR3 is CASSLGAGGPFSPEETQYF. CDR3 in DNA: TGTGCCAGCAGCCTGGGAGCGGGGGGGCCTTTTTCGCCTGAAGAGACCCAGTACTTC.